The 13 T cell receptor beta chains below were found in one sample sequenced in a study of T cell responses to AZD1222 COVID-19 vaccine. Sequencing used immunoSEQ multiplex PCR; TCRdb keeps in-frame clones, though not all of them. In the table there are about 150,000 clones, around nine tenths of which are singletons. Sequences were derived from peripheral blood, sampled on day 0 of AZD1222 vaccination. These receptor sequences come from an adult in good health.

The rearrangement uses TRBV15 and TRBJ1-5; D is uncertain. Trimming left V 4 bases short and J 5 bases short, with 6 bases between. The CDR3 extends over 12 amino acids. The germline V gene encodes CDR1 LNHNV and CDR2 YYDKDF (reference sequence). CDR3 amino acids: CATSNIDQPQHF. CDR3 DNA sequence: TGTGCCACCAGCAACATCGATCAGCCCCAGCATTTT.

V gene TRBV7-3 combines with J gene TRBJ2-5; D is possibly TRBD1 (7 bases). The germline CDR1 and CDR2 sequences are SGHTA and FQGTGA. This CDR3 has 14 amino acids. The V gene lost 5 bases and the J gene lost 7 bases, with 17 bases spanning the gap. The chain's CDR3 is CASSGGTVGGTQYF. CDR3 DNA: TGTGCCAGCAGCGGCGGGACAGTTGGGGGGACCCAGTACTTC.

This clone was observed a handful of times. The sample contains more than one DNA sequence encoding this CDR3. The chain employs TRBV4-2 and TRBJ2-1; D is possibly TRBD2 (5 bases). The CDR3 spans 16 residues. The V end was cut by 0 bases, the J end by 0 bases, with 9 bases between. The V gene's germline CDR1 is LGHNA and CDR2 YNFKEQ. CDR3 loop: CASSQEPSGSYNEQFF. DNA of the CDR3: TGTGCCAGCAGCCAAGAACCCAGCGGCTCCTACAATGAGCAGTTCTTC.

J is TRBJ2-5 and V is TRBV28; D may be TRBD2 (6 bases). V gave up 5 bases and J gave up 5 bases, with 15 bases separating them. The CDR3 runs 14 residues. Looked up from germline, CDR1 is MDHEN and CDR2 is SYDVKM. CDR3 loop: CASSLTRREETQYF. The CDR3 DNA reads TGTGCCAGCAGTCTCACCCGACGGGAGGAGACCCAGTACTTC.

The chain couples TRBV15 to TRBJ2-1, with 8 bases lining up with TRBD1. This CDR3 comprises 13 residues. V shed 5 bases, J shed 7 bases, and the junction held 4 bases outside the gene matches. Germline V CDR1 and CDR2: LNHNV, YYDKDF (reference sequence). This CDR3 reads CATSPTGVNEQFF. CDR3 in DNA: TGTGCCACCAGCCCGACAGGGGTAAATGAGCAGTTCTTC.

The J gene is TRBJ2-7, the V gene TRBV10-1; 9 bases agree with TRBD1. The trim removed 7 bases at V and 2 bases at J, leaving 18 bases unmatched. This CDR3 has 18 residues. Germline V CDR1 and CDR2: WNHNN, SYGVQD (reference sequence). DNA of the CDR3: TGCGCCAGCACCCCCGATACTTGGACAGGGGAAAAAGCCTACGAGCAGTACTTC. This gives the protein CASTPDTWTGEKAYEQYF.

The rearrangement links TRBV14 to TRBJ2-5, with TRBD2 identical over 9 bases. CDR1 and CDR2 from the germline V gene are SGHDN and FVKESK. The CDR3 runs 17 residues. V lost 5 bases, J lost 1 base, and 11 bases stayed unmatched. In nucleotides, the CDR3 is TGTGCCAGCAGCTCGAACCGGGGCGGGAGGGGCCAAGAGACCCAGTACTTC. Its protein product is CASSSNRGGRGQETQYF.

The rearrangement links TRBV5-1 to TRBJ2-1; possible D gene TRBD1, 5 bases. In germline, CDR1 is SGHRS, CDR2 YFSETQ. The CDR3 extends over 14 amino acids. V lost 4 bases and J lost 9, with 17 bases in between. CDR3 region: CASSPPYGATEQFF. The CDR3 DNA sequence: TGCGCCAGCAGCCCCCCCTATGGGGCCACTGAGCAGTTCTTC.

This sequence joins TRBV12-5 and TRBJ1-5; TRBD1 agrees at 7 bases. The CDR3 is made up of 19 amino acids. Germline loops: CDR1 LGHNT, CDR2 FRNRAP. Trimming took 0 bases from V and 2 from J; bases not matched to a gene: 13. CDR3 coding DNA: TGTGCTAGTGGTTTGGTAGAGGACGGCAGGGGGATCGGCAATCAGCCCCAGCATTTT. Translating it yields CASGLVEDGRGIGNQPQHF.

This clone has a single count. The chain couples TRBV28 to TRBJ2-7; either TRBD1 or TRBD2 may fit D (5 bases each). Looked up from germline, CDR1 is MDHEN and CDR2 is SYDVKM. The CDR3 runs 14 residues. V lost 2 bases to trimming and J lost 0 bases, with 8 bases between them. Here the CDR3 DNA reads TGTGCCAGCAGTTTAGGGGGAAGCTCCTACGAGCAGTACTTC. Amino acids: CASSLGGSSYEQYF.

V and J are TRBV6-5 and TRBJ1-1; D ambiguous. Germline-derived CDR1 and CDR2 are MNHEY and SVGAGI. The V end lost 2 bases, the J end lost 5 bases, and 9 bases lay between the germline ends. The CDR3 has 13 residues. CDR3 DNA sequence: TGTGCCAGCAGTTACAATGGTGGGACTGAAGCTTTCTTT. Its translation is CASSYNGGTEAFF.

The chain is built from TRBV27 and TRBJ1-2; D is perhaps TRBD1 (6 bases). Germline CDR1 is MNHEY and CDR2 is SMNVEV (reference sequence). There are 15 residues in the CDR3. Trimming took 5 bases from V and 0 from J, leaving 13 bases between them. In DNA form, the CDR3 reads TGTGCCAGCAGTCCCACAGGGACCACTAACTATGGCTACACCTTC. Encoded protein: CASSPTGTTNYGYTF.

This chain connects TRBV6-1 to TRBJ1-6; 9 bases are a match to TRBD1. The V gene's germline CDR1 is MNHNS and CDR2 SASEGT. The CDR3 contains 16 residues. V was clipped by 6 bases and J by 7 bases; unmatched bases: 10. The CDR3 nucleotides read TGTGCCAGCAGGGAATCCATGGGACAGGGAAATTCACCCCTCCACTTT. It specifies CASRESMGQGNSPLHF.